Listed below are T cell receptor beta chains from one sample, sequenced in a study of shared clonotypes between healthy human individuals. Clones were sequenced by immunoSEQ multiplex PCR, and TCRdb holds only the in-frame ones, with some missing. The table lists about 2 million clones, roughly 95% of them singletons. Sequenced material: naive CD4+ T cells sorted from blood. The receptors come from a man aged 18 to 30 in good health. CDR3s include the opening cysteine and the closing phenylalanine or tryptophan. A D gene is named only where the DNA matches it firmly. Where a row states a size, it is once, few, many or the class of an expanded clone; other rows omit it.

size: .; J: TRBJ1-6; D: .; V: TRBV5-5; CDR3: CASSMDSPGSPLHF; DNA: TGTGCCAGCAGCATGGACAGCCCCGGGTCACCCCTCCACTTT
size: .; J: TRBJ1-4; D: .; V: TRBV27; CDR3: CASKSQGANEKLFF; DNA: TGTGCCAGCAAGTCCCAGGGTGCTAATGAAAAACTGTTTTTT
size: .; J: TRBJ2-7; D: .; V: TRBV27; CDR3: CASGEFPNSYEQYF; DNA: TGTGCCAGCGGGGAATTCCCAAACTCCTACGAGCAGTACTTC
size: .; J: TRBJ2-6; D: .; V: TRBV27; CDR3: CASSPLAPSGANVLTF; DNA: TGTGCCAGCAGTCCGCTAGCCCCCTCTGGGGCCAACGTCCTGACTTTC
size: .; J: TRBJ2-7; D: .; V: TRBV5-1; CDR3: CASSFWHNGDEQYF; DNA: TGCGCCAGCAGCTTTTGGCACAACGGAGACGAGCAGTACTTC
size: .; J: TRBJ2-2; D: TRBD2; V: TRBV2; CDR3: CASSASGTYTGELFF; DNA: TGTGCCAGCAGTGCCAGCGGGACCTACACCGGGGAGCTGTTTTTT
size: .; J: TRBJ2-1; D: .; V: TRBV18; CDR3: CASSPALYNEQFF; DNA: TGTGCCAGCTCACCAGCGTTATACAATGAGCAGTTCTTC
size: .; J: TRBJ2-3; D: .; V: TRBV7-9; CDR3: CASSLGTDTQYF; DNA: TGTGCCAGCAGCTTGGGGACAGATACGCAGTATTTT
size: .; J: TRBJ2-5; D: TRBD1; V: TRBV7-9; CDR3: CASSLPQGAQETQYF; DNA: TGTGCCAGCAGCTTACCCCAGGGGGCCCAAGAGACCCAGTACTTC
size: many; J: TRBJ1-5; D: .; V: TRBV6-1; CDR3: CASRGGRINQPQHF; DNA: TGTGCCAGCAGGGGGGGACGGATAAATCAGCCCCAGCATTTT
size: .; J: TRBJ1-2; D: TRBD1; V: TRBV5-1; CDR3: CASSLAPIGQGDKYGYTF; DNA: TGCGCCAGCAGCTTGGCCCCGATCGGGCAGGGGGATAAATATGGCTACACCTTC
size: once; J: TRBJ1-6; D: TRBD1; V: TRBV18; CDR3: CASSPKTGGNSPLHF; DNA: TGTGCCAGCTCACCAAAGACAGGGGGAAATTCACCCCTCCACTTT
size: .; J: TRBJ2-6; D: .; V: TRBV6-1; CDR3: CASSEILSGANVLTF; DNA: TGTGCCAGCAGTGAAATCCTTTCTGGGGCCAACGTCCTGACTTTC
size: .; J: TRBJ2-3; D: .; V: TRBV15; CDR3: CATRRDRQVDTQYF; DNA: TGTGCCACACGGCGGGACAGACAGGTGGATACGCAGTATTTT
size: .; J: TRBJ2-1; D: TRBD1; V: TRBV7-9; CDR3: CASSYPGQVDEQFF; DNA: TGTGCCAGCAGCTACCCGGGACAGGTAGATGAGCAGTTCTTC
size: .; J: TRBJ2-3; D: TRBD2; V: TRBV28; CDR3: CASSLALAGSQYF; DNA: TGTGCCAGCAGTTTAGCCCTAGCGGGGTCGCAGTATTTT
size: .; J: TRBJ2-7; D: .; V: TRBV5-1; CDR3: CASSSYGGRSYEQYF; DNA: TGCGCCAGCAGCTCTTACGGGGGTCGCTCCTACGAGCAGTACTTC
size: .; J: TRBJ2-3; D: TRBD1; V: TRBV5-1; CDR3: CASRPGTGGRTDTQYF; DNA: TGCGCCAGCAGACCCGGGACAGGGGGCCGGACAGATACGCAGTATTTT
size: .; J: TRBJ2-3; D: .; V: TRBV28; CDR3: CASSLRLPLQYF; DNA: TGTGCCAGCAGTTTAAGGCTTCCTCTGCAGTATTTT
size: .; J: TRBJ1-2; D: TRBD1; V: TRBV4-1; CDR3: CASSRGTGWSNYGYTF; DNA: TGCGCCAGCAGCCGAGGGACAGGGTGGAGCAACTATGGCTACACCTTC
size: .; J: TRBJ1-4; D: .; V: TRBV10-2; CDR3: CASLRGTGEKLFF; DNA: TGCGCCAGCCTACGAGGGACCGGGGAAAAACTGTTTTTT
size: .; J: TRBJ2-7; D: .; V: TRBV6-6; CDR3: CASSYSSPGYEQYF; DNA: TGTGCCAGCAGTTACAGTTCCCCGGGGTACGAGCAGTACTTC
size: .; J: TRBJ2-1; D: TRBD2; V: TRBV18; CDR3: CASSPREGTSPPREQFF; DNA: TGTGCCAGCTCACCGAGGGAAGGGACTAGCCCTCCGCGAGAGCAGTTCTTC
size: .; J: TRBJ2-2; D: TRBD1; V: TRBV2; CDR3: CAGQGDYTGELFF; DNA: TGTGCCGGGCAGGGGGATTACACCGGGGAGCTGTTTTTT
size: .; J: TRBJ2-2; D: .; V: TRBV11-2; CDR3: CASSFSNRATGELFF; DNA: TGTGCCAGCAGCTTTTCGAACAGAGCCACCGGGGAGCTGTTTTTT
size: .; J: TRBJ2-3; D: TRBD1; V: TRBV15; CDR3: CATRQGQDLDTQYF; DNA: TGTGCCACCAGACAAGGACAGGACCTGGATACGCAGTATTTT
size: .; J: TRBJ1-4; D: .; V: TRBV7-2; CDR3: CASSLVQGLNEKLFF; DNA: TGTGCCAGCAGCTTAGTACAGGGATTAAATGAAAAACTGTTTTTT
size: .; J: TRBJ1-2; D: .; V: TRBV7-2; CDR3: CASIEEPSLGGYTF; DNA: TGTGCCAGCATCGAAGAACCCTCCTTGGGTGGCTACACCTTC
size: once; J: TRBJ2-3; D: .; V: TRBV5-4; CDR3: CASSPTRMGTDTQYF; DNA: TGTGCCAGCAGCCCTACTAGGATGGGCACAGATACGCAGTATTTT
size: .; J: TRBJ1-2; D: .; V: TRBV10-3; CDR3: CAISESLPNYGYTF; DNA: TGTGCCATCAGTGAGTCCCTCCCTAACTATGGCTACACCTTC